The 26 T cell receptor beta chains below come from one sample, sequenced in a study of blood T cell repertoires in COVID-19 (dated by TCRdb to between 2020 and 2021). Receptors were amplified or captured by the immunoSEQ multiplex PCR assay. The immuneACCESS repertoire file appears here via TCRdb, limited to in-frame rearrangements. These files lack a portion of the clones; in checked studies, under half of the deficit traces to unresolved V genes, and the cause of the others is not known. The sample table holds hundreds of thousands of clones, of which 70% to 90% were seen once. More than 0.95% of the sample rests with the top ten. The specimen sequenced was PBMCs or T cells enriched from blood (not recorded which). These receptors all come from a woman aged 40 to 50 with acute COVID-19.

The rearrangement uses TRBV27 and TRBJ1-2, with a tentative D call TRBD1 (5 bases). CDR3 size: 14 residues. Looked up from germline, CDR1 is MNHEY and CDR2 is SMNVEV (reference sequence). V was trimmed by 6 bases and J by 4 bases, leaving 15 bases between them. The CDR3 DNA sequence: TGTGCCAGCAGCCCCCGACGACAGCTCTATGGCTACACCTTC. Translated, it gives CASSPRRQLYGYTF.

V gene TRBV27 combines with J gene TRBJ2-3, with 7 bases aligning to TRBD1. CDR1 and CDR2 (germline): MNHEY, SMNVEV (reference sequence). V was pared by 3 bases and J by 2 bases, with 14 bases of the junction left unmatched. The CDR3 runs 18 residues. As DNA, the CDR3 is TGTGCCAGCAGTTTCCGTGGTGGGCCTGGGACAGCCACAGATACGCAGTATTTT. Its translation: CASSFRGGPGTATDTQYF.

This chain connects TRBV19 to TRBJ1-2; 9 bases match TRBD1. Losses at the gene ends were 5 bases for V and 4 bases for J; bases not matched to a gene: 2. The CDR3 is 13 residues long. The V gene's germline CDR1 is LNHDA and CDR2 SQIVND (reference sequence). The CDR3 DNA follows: TGTGCCAGTAGTCCGACAGGGGGCTATGGCTACACCTTC. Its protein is CASSPTGGYGYTF. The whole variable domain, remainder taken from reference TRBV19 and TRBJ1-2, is DGGITQSPKYLFRKEGQNVTLSCEQNLNHDAMYWYRQDPGQGLRLIYYSQIVNDFQKGDIAEGYSVSREKKESFPLTVTSAQKNPTAFYLCASSPTGGYGYTFGSGTRLTVV.

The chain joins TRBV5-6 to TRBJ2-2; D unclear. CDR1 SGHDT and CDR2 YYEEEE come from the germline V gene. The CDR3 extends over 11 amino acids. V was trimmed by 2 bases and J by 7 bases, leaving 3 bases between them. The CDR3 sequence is CASSFSGELFF. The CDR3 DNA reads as TGTGCCAGCAGCTTTAGCGGGGAGCTGTTTTTT.

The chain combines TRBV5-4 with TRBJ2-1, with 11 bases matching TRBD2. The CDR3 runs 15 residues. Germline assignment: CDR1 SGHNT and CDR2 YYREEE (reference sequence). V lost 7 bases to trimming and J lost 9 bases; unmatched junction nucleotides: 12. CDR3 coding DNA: TGTGCCAGCCGCCCCGGTACTAGCGGGAGTGGTGAGCAGTTCTTC. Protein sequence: CASRPGTSGSGEQFF.

The CDR3, as DNA: TGTGCCAGCAGTTACCATTCCGGGGTTGCTCAGCCCCAGCATTTT. This encodes CASSYHSGVAQPQHF. The chain couples TRBV6-2 or TRBV6-3 to TRBJ1-5, with unresolved D. Trimming cost V 2 bases and J 6 bases, with 14 bases left between them. CDR3 length equals 15 residues. Germline V lookup: CDR1 MNHEY, CDR2 SVGEGT.

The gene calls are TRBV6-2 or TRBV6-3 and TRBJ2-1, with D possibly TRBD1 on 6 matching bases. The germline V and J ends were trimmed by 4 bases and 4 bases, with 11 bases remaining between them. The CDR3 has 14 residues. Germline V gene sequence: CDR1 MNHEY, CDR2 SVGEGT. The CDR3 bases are TGTGCCAGCAGTTGGGACACCCGATACAATGAGCAGTTCTTC. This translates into CASSWDTRYNEQFF.

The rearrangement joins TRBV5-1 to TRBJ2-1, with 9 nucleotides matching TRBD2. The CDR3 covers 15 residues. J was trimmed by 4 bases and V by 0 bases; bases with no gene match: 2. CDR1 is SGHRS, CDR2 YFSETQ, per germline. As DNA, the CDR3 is TGCGCCAGCAGCTTGGAAACTAGCGGGTACAATGAGCAGTTCTTC. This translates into CASSLETSGYNEQFF.

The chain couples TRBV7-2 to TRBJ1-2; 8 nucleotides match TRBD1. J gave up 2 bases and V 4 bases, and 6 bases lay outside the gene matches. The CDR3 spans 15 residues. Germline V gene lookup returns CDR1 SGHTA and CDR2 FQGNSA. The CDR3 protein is CASSSSTGANYGYTF. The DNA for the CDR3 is TGTGCCAGCAGCTCCTCGACAGGGGCAAACTATGGCTACACCTTC. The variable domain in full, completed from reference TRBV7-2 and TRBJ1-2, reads GAGVSQSPSNKVTEKGKDVELRCDPISGHTALYWYRQSLGQGLEFLIYFQGNSAPDKSGLPSDRFSAERTGGSVSTLTIQRTQQEDSAVYLCASSSSTGANYGYTFGSGTRLTVV.

The CDR3 sequence: CASSADREGTDTQYF. DNA of the CDR3: TGTGCCAGCAGCGCGGACAGGGAGGGCACAGATACGCAGTATTTT. The gene calls are TRBV2 and TRBJ2-3; 8 bases map to TRBD1. The CDR3 runs to 15 residues. From germline, CDR1 is SNHLY and CDR2 FYNNEI. After removal of 6 bases from V and 1 base from J, the junction contained 6 bases not matched to a gene.

DNA of the CDR3: TGTGCCACCCAGGACAGGGTTAACACCATATATTTT. Encoded protein: CATQDRVNTIYF. This rearrangement joins TRBV27 to TRBJ1-3; 8 bases agree with TRBD1. The CDR3 totals 12 residues. Germline V lookup: CDR1 MNHEY, CDR2 SMNVEV (reference sequence). V lost 10 bases to trimming and J lost 7 bases; unmatched junction nucleotides: 6.

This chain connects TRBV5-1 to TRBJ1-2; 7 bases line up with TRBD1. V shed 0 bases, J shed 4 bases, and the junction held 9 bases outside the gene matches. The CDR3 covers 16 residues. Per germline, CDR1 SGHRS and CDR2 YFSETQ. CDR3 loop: CASSLGDSASVYGYTF. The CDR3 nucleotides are TGCGCCAGCAGCTTGGGGGACAGCGCTTCCGTCTATGGCTACACCTTC.

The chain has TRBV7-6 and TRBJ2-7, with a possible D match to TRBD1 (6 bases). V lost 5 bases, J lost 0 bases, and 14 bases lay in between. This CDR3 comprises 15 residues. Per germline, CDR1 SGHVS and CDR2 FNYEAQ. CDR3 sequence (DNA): TGTGCCAGCAGCGCCGGTTCAGGGGACTCCTACGAGCAGTACTTC. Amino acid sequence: CASSAGSGDSYEQYF.

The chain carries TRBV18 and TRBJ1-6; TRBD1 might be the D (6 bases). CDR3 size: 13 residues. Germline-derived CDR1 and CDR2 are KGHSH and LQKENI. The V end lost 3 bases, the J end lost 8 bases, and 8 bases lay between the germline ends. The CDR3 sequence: CASSPSGDSPLHF. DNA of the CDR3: TGTGCCAGCTCACCGTCAGGGGATTCACCCCTCCACTTT. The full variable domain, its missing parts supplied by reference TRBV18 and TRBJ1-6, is NAGVMQNPRHLVRRRGQEARLRCSPMKGHSHVYWYRQLPEEGLKFMVYLQKENIIDESGMPKERFSAEFPKEGPSILRIQQVVRGDSAAYFCASSPSGDSPLHFGNGTRLTVT.

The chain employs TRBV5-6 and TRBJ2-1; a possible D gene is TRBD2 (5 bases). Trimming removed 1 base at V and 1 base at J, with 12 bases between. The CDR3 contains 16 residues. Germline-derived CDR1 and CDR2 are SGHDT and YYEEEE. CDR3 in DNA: TGTGCCAGCAGCTTGTTCGGGGTCCTGTCCTACAATGAGCAGTTCTTC. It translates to CASSLFGVLSYNEQFF.

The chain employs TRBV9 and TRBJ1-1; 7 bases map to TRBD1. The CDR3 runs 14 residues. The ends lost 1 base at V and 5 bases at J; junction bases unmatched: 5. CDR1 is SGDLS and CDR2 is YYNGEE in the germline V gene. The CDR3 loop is CASSVTGQSTEAFF. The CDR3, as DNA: TGTGCCAGCAGCGTAACGGGACAGAGTACTGAAGCTTTCTTT.

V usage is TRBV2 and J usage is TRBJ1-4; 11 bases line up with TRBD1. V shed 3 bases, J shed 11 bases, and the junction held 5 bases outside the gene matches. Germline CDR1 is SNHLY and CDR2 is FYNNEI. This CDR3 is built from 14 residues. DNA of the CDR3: TGTGCCAGCAGTGAGGGGGACAGGGGGGTTAAACTGTTTTTT. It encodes CASSEGDRGVKLFF.

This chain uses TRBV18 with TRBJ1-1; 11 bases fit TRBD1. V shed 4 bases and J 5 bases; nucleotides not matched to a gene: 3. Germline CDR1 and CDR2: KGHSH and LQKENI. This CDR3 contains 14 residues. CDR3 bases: TGTGCCAGCTCACGGGGACAGGGGGTAACTGAAGCTTTCTTT. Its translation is CASSRGQGVTEAFF.

In nucleotides, the CDR3 is TGCAGCGTTGGGGCGGTACCGGGACAGGGGTTTGATGAGCAGTTCTTC. Its translation: CSVGAVPGQGFDEQFF. This chain connects TRBV29-1 to TRBJ2-1, with 10 positions matching TRBD1. The CDR3 extends over 16 amino acids. Per the germline V gene, CDR1 is SQVTM and CDR2 is ANQGSEA. The V segment lost 4 bases and the J segment 8 bases; nucleotides outside the gene matches: 14.

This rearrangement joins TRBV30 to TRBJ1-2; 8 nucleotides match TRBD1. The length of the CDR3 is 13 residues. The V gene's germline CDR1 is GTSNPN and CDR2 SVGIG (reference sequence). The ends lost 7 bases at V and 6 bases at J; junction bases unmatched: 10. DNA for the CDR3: TGTGCCTTCGCCATAGCAGGGGGCGATGGCTACACCTTC. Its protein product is CAFAIAGGDGYTF.

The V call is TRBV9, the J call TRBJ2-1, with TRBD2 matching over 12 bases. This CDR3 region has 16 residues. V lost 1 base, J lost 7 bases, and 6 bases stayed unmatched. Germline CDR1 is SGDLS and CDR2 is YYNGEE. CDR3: CASSVSSGRAVNEQFF. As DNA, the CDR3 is TGTGCCAGCAGCGTATCTAGCGGGAGGGCCGTTAATGAGCAGTTCTTC. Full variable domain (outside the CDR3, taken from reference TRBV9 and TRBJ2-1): DSGVTQTPKHLITATGQRVTLRCSPRSGDLSVYWYQQSLDQGLQFLIQYYNGEERAKGNILERFSAQQFPDLHSELNLSSLELGDSALYFCASSVSSGRAVNEQFFGPGTRLTVL.

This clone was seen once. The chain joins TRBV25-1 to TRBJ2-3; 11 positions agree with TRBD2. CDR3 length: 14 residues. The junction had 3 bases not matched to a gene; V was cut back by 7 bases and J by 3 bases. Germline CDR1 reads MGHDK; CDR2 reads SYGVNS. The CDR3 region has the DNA TGTGCCAGCACCTGGACTAGCGGGACAGATACGCAGTATTTT. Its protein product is CASTWTSGTDTQYF. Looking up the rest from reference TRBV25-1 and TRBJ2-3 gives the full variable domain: EADIYQTPRYLVIGTGKKITLECSQTMGHDKMYWYQQDPGMELHLIHYSYGVNSTEKGDLSSESTVSRIRTEHFPLTLESARPSHTSQYLCASTWTSGTDTQYFGPGTRLTVL.

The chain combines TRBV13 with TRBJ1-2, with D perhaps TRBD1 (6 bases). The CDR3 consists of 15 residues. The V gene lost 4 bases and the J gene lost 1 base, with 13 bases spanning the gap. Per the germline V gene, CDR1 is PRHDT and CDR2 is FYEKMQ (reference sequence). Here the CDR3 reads CASSSPDSYNYGYTF. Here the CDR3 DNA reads TGTGCCAGCAGCTCCCCGGACAGTTATAACTATGGCTACACCTTC.

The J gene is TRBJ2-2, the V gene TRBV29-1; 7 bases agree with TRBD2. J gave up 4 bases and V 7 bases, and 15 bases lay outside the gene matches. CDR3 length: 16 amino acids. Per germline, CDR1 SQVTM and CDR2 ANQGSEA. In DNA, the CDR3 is TGCAGCGCCGGAGGTATTGGTAGCGGGTTCACCGGGGAGCTGTTTTTT. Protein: CSAGGIGSGFTGELFF.

This CDR3 reads CASSYTIGTGGNEQFF. Here the CDR3 DNA reads TGCGCCAGCAGCTACACCATAGGGACAGGGGGCAATGAGCAGTTCTTC. The chain employs TRBV5-1 and TRBJ2-1; 11 bases fit TRBD1. The V and J ends lost 3 bases and 6 bases, in that order; junction bases with no gene match: 8. CDR3 length: 16 amino acids. Germline lookup yields CDR1 SGHRS and CDR2 YFSETQ.

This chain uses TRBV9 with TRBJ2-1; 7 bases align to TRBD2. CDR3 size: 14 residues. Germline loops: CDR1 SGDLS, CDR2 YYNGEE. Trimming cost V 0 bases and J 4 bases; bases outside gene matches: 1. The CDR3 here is CASSVVAGYNEQFF. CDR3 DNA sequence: TGTGCCAGCAGCGTAGTAGCGGGTTACAATGAGCAGTTCTTC.